This TCR beta chain was retrieved from a study of T cells in Graves' hyperthyroidism and ophthalmopathy. An absence of ophthalmopathy progression within 18 months meant stable Graves' hyperthyroidism. Any patient presenting with uncontrolled infection, other autoimmune disease, pregnancy or lactation was left out. TCR beta CDR3 regions were amplified from RNA. Researchers ran a first-round RT-PCR on the TCR CDR3 using the HTBI primer set. MiXCR, run by TCRdb on the multiplex PCR reads, gives a single entry per CDR3 protein. The sample holds 450,000 to 700,000 distinct CDR3 sequences; about half are singletons and the top ten take about 8.3%. Study-wide results and limits: Blood also showed most of the thyroid clonotypes that were expanded above 0.001.

Worth noting for this clonotype: The antigen remains undetermined.

The source is a woman under 30 with Graves' hyperthyroidism. The sequenced sample consisted of peripheral blood or thyroid tissue (not recorded which).

The chain's CDR3 is CASSVAGGGDTQYF. CDR3 sequence (DNA): TGTGCCAGCAGTGTTGCGGGAGGAGGGGATACGCAGTATTTT. J is TRBJ2-3 and V is TRBV2, with TRBD2 identical over 8 bases. The germline gives CDR1 SNHLY, CDR2 FYNNEI. This CDR3 spans 14 amino acids. The V gene end was trimmed by 4 bases and the J gene end by 6 bases; junction bases not matched to a gene: 6.